What follows are 11 T cell receptor beta chains derived from one specimen sequenced in a study of blood T cell repertoires in COVID-19. Produced via immunoSEQ multiplex PCR; TCRdb's table is partial and in-frame only. The sample lists about 300,000 clones, about 90% occurring once. The sequenced sample consisted of PBMCs or T cells enriched from blood (not recorded which). These receptors were collected from a woman aged 18-29 years with acute COVID-19.

The chain links TRBV19 to TRBJ2-7; 9 nucleotides match TRBD1. This CDR3 comprises 12 residues. The junction had 2 bases not matched to a gene; V was cut back by 5 bases and J by 6 bases. Germline V CDR1 and CDR2: LNHDA, SQIVND (reference sequence). The CDR3 loop is CASSGTGFEQYF. The CDR3 DNA follows: TGTGCCAGTAGTGGGACAGGGTTCGAGCAGTACTTC.

The chain employs TRBV3-1 (or the pseudogene TRBV3-2) and TRBJ2-3; TRBD2 matches at 11 bases. With 5 bases clipped from V and 0 bases from J, the junction kept 4 bases outside the gene matches. CDR3 length: 16 residues. Germline loops: CDR1 LGHDT, CDR2 YNNKEL (reference sequence). The CDR3 DNA reads as TGTGCCAGCAGCTACGGGACTAGCGGTAGCACAGATACGCAGTATTTT. Its translation is CASSYGTSGSTDTQYF.

A few counts support this clone. The genes are TRBV4-1 and TRBJ2-7; 7 bases match TRBD2. The CDR3 is 19 residues long. Trimming at V came to 0 bases and at J to 0 bases, leaving 14 bases not matched to a gene. Germline CDR1 is MGHRA and CDR2 is YSYEKL. CDR3: CASSQDGWGSGVLSYEQYF. The CDR3 bases are TGCGCCAGCAGCCAAGATGGGTGGGGGAGCGGGGTTCTCTCCTACGAGCAGTACTTC.

The rearrangement joins TRBV27 to TRBJ2-1; 8 bases line up with TRBD1. CDR1 MNHEY and CDR2 SMNVEV come from the germline V gene (reference sequence). Losses at the gene ends were 3 bases for V and 5 bases for J; bases not matched to a gene: 6. This CDR3 spans 15 amino acids. CDR3 in DNA: TGTGCCAGCAGTTTTCTGGACAGGGTAAACAATGAGCAGTTCTTC. It specifies CASSFLDRVNNEQFF.

V gene TRBV11-2 combines with J gene TRBJ2-3; 9 bases match TRBD1. CDR1 is SGHAT, CDR2 FQNNGV, per germline. Unmatched junction bases numbered 6, after V lost 2 bases and J lost 3 bases. The CDR3 contains 16 residues. As DNA, the CDR3 is TGTGCCAGCAGCTTAATGGGACAGGGAGGGACAGATACGCAGTATTTT. It yields the protein CASSLMGQGGTDTQYF.

This CDR3 is CASRYTGSYEQYF. The CDR3 DNA follows: TGTGCCAGCAGATATACAGGGTCCTACGAGCAGTACTTC. The J gene is TRBJ2-7, the V gene TRBV28; D is perhaps TRBD1 (6 bases). Germline CDR1 is MDHEN and CDR2 is SYDVKM. V was shortened by 6 bases and J by 1 base, with 10 bases between the two germline ends. The CDR3 runs 13 residues. Drawing the rest from reference TRBV28 and TRBJ2-7, the complete variable domain is DVKVTQSSRYLVKRTGEKVFLECVQDMDHENMFWYRQDPGLGLRLIYFSYDVKMKEKGDIPEGYSVSREKKERFSLILESASTNQTSMYLCASRYTGSYEQYFGPGTRLTVT.

This clone turned up a few times. This chain links TRBV5-4 with TRBJ1-1; D is possibly TRBD1 (5 bases). The V gene's germline CDR1 is SGHNT and CDR2 YYREEE (reference sequence). V shed 2 bases and J shed 1 base, with 12 bases lying between them. The length of the CDR3 is 15 residues. In DNA form, the CDR3 reads TGTGCCAGCAGCTTCACCAGGGAAGGGAACACTGAAGCTTTCTTT. Residues: CASSFTREGNTEAFF.

This rearrangement joins TRBV9 to TRBJ1-1, with 8 positions matching TRBD1. The CDR3 contains 15 residues. Losses at the gene ends were 4 bases for V and 3 bases for J; bases not matched to a gene: 8. Per the germline V gene, CDR1 is SGDLS and CDR2 is YYNGEE. The CDR3 reads CASSLRTGKDTEAFF. The CDR3 bases are TGTGCCAGCAGCCTACGGACAGGGAAGGACACTGAAGCTTTCTTT. Combining the CDR3 with reference TRBV9 and TRBJ1-1 gives the whole variable domain DSGVTQTPKHLITATGQRVTLRCSPRSGDLSVYWYQQSLDQGLQFLIQYYNGEERAKGNILERFSAQQFPDLHSELNLSSLELGDSALYFCASSLRTGKDTEAFFGQGTRLTVV.

V is TRBV29-1 and J is TRBJ2-1; 15 positions match TRBD2. CDR1 is SQVTM and CDR2 is ANQGSEA in the germline V gene. Trimming removed 7 bases from V and 6 bases from J; junction bases left unmatched: 7. The CDR3 runs 15 residues. In DNA, the CDR3 is TGCAGCGCTGGACTAGCGGGAGGGATGCGCAATGAGCAGTTCTTC. This encodes CSAGLAGGMRNEQFF.

The rearrangement uses TRBV5-8 and TRBJ1-5; maybe TRBD1 (6 bases). The germline CDR1 and CDR2 sequences are SGHTS and YDEGEE. Trimming cost V 4 bases and J 5 bases, with 19 bases left between them. The CDR3 loop spans 16 amino acids. In DNA, the CDR3 is TGTGCCAGCAGCCCAAGGACAGCAATTAACTATCAGCCCCAGCATTTT. Its protein is CASSPRTAINYQPQHF.

The chain recombines TRBV9 with TRBJ1-6; D remains unclear. V lost 4 bases and J lost 11, with 10 bases in between. The germline CDR1 and CDR2 sequences are SGDLS and YYNGEE. This CDR3 spans 12 amino acids. In nucleotides, the CDR3 is TGTGCCAGCAGCTCCCTCGAGACACCCCTCCACTTT. Amino acid sequence: CASSSLETPLHF.